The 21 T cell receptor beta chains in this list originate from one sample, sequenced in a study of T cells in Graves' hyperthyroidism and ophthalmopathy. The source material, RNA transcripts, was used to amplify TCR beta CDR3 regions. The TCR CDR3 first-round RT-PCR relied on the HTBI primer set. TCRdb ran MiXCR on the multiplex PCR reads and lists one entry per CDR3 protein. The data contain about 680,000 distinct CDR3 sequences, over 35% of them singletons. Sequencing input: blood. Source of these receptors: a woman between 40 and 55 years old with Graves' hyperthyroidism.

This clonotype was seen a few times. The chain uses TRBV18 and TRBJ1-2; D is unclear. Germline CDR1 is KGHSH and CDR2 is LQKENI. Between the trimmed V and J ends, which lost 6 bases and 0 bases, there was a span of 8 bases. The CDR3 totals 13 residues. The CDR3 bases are TGTGCCAGCTCCGACAAAGCTAACTATGGCTACACCTTC. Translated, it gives CASSDKANYGYTF.

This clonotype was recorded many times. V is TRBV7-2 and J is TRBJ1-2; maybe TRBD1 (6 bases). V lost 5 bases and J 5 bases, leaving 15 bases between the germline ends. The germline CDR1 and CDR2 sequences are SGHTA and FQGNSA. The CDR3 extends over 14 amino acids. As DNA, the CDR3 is TGTGCCAGCAGCCCCAGGGGAGAACGATATGGCTACACCTTC. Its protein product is CASSPRGERYGYTF.

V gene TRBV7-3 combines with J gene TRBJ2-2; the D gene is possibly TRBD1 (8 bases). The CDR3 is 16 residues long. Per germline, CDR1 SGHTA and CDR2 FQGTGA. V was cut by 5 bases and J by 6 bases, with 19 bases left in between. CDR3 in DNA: TGTGCCAGCAGCCCCGGAGATACAGGGGGGGCCGGGGAGCTGTTTTTT. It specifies CASSPGDTGGAGELFF.

CDR3: CSAQSGGMNTEAFF. The CDR3 DNA reads as TGCAGTGCCCAGAGTGGGGGAATGAACACTGAAGCTTTCTTT. This chain links TRBV20-1 with TRBJ1-1, with D perhaps TRBD1 (5 bases). V lost 6 bases to trimming and J lost 0 bases, with 14 bases between them. CDR3 length: 14 residues. The germline V gene has CDR1 DFQATT and CDR2 SNEGSKA (reference sequence).

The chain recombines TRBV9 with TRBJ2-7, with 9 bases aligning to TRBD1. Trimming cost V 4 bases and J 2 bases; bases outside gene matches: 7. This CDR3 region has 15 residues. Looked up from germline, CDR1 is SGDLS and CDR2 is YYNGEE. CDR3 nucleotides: TGTGCCAGCAGCCCCCGGACAGGGGACACCTACGAGCAGTACTTC. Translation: CASSPRTGDTYEQYF. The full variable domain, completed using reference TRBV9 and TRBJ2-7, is DSGVTQTPKHLITATGQRVTLRCSPRSGDLSVYWYQQSLDQGLQFLIQYYNGEERAKGNILERFSAQQFPDLHSELNLSSLELGDSALYFCASSPRTGDTYEQYFGPGTRLTVT.

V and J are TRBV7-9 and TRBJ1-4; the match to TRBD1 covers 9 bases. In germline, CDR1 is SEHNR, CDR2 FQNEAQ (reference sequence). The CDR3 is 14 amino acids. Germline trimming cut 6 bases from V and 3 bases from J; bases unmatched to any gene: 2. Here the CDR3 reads CASRGQGSNEKLFF. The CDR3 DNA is TGTGCCAGCAGGGGACAGGGCTCTAATGAAAAACTGTTTTTT.

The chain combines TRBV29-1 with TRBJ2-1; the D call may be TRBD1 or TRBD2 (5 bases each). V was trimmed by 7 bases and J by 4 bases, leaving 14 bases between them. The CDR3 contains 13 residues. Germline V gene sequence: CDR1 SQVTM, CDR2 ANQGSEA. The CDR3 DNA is TGCAGCGCATTCGGGACCACTTACAATGAGCAGTTCTTC. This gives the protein CSAFGTTYNEQFF.

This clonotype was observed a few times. CDR3 sequence (DNA): TGTGCCAGCAGCCAACAAGGTGTGGTCGAGACCCAGTACTTC. It is translated as CASSQQGVVETQYF. This chain uses TRBV14 with TRBJ2-5; no clear D. The CDR3 sequence is 14 residues long. Looked up from germline, CDR1 is SGHDN and CDR2 is FVKESK. Trimming took 2 bases from V and 5 from J, leaving 12 bases between them. The full variable domain, in which reference TRBV14 and TRBJ2-5 provide the parts outside the CDR3, is EAGVTQFPSHSVIEKGQTVTLRCDPISGHDNLYWYRRVMGKEIKFLLHFVKESKQDESGMPNNRFLAERTGGTYSTLKVQPAELEDSGVYFCASSQQGVVETQYFGPGTRLLVL.

The CDR3: CATSDETGGADTQYF. As DNA, the CDR3 is TGTGCCACCAGTGACGAGACAGGGGGAGCAGATACGCAGTATTTT. The gene calls are TRBV24-1 and TRBJ2-3; TRBD1 aligns across 9 bases. CDR1 and CDR2 (germline): KGHDR, SFDVKD. After removal of 4 bases from V and 4 bases from J, the junction contained 5 bases not matched to a gene. This CDR3 contains 15 residues.

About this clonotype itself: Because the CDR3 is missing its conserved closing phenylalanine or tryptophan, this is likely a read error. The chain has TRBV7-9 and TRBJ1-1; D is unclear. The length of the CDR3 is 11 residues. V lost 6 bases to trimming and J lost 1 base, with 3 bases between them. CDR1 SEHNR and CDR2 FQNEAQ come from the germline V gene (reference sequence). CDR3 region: CASSQNTEAFS. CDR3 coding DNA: TGTGCCAGCAGTCAGAACACTGAAGCTTTCTCT.

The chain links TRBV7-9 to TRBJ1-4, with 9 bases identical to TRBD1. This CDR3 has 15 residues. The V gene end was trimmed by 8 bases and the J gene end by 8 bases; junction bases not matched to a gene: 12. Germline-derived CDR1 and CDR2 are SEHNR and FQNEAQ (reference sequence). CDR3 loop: CASSPTDRGYEKLFF. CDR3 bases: TGTGCCAGCTCACCGACGGACAGGGGTTACGAAAAACTGTTTTTT.

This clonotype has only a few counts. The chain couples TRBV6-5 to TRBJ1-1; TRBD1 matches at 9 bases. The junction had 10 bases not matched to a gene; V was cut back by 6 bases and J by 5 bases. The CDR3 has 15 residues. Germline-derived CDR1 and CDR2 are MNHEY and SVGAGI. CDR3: CASRPVTGGGTEAFF. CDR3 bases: TGTGCCAGCAGACCCGTAACAGGGGGCGGAACTGAAGCTTTCTTT.

CDR3: CASSTTSGTGEQFF. CDR3 DNA: TGTGCCAGCAGCACAACTAGCGGGACCGGCGAGCAGTTCTTC. This chain connects TRBV11-2 to TRBJ2-7; 10 nucleotides line up with TRBD2. The DNA end is more similar to TRBJ2-1, so the J call may be wrong. The germline V gene has CDR1 SGHAT and CDR2 FQNNGV. The CDR3 runs 14 residues.

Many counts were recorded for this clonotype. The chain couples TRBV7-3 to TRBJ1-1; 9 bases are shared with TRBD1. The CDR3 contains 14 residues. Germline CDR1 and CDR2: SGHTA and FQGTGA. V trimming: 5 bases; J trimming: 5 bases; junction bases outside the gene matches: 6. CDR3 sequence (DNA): TGTGCCAGCAGCCTCGGACAGGGGTATACTGAAGCTTTCTTT. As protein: CASSLGQGYTEAFF.

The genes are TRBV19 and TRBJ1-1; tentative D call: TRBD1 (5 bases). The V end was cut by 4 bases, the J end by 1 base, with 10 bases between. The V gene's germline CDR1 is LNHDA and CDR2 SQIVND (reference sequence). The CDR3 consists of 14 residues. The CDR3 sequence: CASSNGGENTEAFF. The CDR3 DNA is TGTGCCAGTAGTAACGGAGGGGAGAACACTGAAGCTTTCTTT.

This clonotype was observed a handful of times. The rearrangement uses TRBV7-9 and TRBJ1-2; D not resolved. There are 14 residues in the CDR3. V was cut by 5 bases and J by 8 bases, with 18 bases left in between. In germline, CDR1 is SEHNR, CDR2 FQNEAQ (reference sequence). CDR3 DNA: TGTGCCAGCAGCCCGGCAGGAGACAATCAGGGCTACACCTTC. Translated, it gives CASSPAGDNQGYTF.

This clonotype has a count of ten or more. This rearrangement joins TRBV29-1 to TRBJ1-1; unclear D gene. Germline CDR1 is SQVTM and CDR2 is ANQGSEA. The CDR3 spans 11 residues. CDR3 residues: CSVSSNTEAFF. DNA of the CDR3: TGCAGTGTCTCGTCGAACACTGAAGCTTTCTTT. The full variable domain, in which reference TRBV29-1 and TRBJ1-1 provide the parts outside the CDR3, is SAVISQKPSRDICQRGTSLTIQCQVDSQVTMMFWYRQQPGQSLTLIATANQGSEATYESGFVIDKFPISRPNLTFSTLTVSNMSPEDSSIYLCSVSSNTEAFFGQGTRLTVV.

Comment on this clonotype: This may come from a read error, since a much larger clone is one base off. This CDR3 is CSAREGGGRRTEAFF. CDR3 DNA: TGCAGTGCTAGAGAAGGCGGGGGGCGGAGGACTGAAGCTTTCTTT. The rearrangement links TRBV20-1 to TRBJ1-1, with D maybe TRBD1 (6 bases). Between the trimmed V and J ends, which lost 0 bases and 5 bases, there was a span of 16 bases. There are 15 residues in the CDR3. The germline CDR1 and CDR2 sequences are DFQATT and SNEGSKA (reference sequence).

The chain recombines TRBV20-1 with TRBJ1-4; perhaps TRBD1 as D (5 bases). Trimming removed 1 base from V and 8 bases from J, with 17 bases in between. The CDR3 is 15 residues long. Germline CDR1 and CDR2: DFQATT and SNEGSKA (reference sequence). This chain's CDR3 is CSARAPTWDEEKLFF. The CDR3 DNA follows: TGCAGTGCTAGAGCTCCGACATGGGACGAGGAAAAACTGTTTTTT.

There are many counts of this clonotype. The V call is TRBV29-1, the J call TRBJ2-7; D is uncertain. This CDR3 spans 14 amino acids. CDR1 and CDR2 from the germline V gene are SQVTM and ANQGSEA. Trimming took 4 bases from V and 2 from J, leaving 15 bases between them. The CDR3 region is CSVVRVDQAYEQYF. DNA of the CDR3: TGCAGCGTTGTTAGAGTGGATCAGGCCTACGAGCAGTACTTC.

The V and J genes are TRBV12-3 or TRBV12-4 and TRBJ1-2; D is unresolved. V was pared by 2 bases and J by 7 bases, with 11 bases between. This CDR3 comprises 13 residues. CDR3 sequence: CASSLIVGFGYTF. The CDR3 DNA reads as TGTGCCAGCAGTTTAATAGTGGGCTTTGGCTACACCTTC.